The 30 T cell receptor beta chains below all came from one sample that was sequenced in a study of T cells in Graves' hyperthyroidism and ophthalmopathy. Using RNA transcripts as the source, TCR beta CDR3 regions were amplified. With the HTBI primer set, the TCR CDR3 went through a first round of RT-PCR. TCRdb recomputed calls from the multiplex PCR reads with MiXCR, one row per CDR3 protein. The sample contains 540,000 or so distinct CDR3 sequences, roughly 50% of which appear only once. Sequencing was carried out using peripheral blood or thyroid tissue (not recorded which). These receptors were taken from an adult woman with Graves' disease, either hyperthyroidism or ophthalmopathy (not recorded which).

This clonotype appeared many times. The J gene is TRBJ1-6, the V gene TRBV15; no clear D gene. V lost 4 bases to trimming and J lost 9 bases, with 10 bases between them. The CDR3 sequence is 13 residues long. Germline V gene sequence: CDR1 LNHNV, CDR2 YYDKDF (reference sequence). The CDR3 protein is CATSTGRVSPLHF. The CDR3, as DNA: TGTGCCACCAGCACCGGTAGGGTTTCACCCCTCCACTTT.

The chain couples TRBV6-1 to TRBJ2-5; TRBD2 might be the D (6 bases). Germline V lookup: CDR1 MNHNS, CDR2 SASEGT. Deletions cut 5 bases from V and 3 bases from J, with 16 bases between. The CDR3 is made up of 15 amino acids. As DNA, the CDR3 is TGTGCCAGCAGTCGGGGGACGGTGAACGAAGAGACCCAGTACTTC. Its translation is CASSRGTVNEETQYF.

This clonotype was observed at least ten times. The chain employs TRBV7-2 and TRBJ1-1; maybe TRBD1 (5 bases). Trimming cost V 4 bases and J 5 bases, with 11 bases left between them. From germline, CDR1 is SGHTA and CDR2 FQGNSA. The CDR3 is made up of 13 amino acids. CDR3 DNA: TGTGCCAGCAGCTGGGGGGGGAATACTGAAGCTTTCTTT. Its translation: CASSWGGNTEAFF.

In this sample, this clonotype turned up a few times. In DNA form, the CDR3 reads TGTGCCAGCAGCTTAGATCCCTTGAGGGGGCATGGCTACACCTTC. Its translation is CASSLDPLRGHGYTF. The V call is TRBV11-2, the J call TRBJ1-2, with TRBD1 identical over 7 bases. The CDR3 runs to 15 residues. With 0 bases clipped from V and 6 bases from J, the junction kept 7 bases outside the gene matches. From germline, CDR1 is SGHAT and CDR2 FQNNGV. The full variable domain, rest sourced from reference TRBV11-2 and TRBJ1-2, is EAGVAQSPRYKIIEKRQSVAFWCNPISGHATLYWYQQILGQGPKLLIQFQNNGVVDDSQLPKDRFSAERLKGVDSTLKIQPAKLEDSAVYLCASSLDPLRGHGYTFGSGTRLTVV.

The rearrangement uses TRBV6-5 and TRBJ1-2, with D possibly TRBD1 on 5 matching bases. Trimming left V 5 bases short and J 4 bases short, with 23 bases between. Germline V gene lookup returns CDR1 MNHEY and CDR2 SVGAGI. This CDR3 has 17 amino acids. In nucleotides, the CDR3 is TGTGCCAGCAGTGAAAACTGGGGGTTGGGTATTTTCTATGGCTACACCTTC. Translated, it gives CASSENWGLGIFYGYTF.

DNA for the CDR3: TGTGCCATCAGTGAGTCTAGGGATAATTCACCCCTCCACTTT. Translating gives CAISESRDNSPLHF. This chain connects TRBV10-3 to TRBJ1-6, with D hard to call. This CDR3 is built from 14 residues. Germline CDR1 reads ENHRY; CDR2 reads SYGVKD. V gave up 0 bases and J gave up 5 bases, with 5 bases separating them.

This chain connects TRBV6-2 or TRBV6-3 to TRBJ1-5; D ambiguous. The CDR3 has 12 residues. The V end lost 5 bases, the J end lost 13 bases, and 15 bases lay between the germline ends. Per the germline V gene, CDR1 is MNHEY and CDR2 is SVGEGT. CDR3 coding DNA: TGTGCCAGCAGTGAAGAGTGGGAGAAGCAGCATTTT. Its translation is CASSEEWEKQHF.

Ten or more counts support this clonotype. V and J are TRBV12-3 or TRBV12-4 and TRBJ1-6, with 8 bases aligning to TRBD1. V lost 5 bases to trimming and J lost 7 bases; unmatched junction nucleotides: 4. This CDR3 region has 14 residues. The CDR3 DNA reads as TGTGCCAGCAGTCGGACAGGGCTGAATTCACCCCTCCACTTT. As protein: CASSRTGLNSPLHF.

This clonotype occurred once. This CDR3 is CASSQGFGQGVRETQYF. In nucleotides, the CDR3 is TGCGCCAGCAGCCAAGGTTTCGGACAGGGGGTTCGAGAGACCCAGTACTTC. The chain links TRBV4-1 to TRBJ2-5; 10 bases fit TRBD1. This CDR3 is 17 amino acids long. CDR1 and CDR2 from the germline V gene are MGHRA and YSYEKL. J gave up 4 bases and V 1 base, and 9 bases lay outside the gene matches.

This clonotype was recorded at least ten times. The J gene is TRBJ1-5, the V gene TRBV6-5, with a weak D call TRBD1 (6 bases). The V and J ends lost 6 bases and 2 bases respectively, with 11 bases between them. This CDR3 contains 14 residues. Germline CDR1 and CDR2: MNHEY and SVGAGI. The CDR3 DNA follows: TGTGCCAGCAGCCTGAACAGGGGCAATCAGCCCCAGCATTTT. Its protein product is CASSLNRGNQPQHF.

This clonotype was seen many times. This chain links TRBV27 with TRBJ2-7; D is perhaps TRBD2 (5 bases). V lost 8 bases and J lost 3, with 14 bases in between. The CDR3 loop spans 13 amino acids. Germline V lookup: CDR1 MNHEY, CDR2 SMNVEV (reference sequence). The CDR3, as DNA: TGTGCCAGCGCTAGCAGCATTTACTACGAGCAGTACTTC. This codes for CASASSIYYEQYF.

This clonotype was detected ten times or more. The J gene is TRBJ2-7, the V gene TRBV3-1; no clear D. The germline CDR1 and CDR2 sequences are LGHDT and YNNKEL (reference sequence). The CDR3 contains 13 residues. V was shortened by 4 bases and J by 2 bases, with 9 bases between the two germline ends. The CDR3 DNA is TGTGCCAGCAGCCGCCAGGTAACCTACGAGCAGTACTTC. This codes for CASSRQVTYEQYF.

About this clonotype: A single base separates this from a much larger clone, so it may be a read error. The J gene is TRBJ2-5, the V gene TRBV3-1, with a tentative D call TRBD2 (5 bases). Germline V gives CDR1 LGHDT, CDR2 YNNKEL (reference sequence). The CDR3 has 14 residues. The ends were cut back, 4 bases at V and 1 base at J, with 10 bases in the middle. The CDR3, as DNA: TGTGCCAGCAGCCCTCAGCGGTTCCAAGAGACCCAGTACTTC. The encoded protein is CASSPQRFQETQYF.

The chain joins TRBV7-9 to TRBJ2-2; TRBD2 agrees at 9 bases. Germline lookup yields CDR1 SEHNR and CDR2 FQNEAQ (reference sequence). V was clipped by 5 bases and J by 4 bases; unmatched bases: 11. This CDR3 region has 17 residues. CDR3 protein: CASSPSPGGRVTGELFF. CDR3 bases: TGTGCCAGCAGCCCCAGTCCTGGCGGGAGGGTCACCGGGGAGCTGTTTTTT.

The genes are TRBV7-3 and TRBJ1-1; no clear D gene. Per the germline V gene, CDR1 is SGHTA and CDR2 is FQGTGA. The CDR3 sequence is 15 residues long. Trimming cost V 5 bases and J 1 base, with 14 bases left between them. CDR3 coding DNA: TGTGCCAGCAGCCCTCGGAACGCTCCGAACACTGAAGCTTTCTTT. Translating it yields CASSPRNAPNTEAFF.

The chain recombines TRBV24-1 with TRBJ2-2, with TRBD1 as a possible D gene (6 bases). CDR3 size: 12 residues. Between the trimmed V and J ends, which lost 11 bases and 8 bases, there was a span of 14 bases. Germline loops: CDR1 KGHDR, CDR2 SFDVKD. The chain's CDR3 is CAIHHGTGELFF. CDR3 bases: TGTGCCATCCACCACGGGACAGGGGAGCTGTTTTTT.

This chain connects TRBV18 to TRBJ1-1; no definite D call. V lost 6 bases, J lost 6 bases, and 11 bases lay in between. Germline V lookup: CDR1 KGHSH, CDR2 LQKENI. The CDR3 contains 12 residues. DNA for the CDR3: TGTGCCAGCTCTCCCCTCTTGTCTGAAGCTTTCTTT. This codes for CASSPLLSEAFF. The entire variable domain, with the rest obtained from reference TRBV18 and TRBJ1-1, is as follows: NAGVMQNPRHLVRRRGQEARLRCSPMKGHSHVYWYRQLPEEGLKFMVYLQKENIIDESGMPKERFSAEFPKEGPSILRIQQVVRGDSAAYFCASSPLLSEAFFGQGTRLTVV.

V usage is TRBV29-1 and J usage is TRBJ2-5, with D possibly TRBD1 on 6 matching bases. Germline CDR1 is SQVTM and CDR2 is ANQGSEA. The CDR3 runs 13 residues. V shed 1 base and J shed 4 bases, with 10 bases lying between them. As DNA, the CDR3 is TGCAGCGTTGAAGTAACAGGGCGAGAGACCCAGTACTTC. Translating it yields CSVEVTGRETQYF.

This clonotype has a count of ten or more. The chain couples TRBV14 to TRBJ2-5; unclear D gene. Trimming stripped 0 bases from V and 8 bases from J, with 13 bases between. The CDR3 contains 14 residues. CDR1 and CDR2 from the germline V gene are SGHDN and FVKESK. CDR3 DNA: TGTGCCAGCAGCCAAGAGATACGCCTAGGCACCCAGTACTTC. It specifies CASSQEIRLGTQYF. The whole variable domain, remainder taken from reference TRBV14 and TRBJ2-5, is EAGVTQFPSHSVIEKGQTVTLRCDPISGHDNLYWYRRVMGKEIKFLLHFVKESKQDESGMPNNRFLAERTGGTYSTLKVQPAELEDSGVYFCASSQEIRLGTQYFGPGTRLLVL.

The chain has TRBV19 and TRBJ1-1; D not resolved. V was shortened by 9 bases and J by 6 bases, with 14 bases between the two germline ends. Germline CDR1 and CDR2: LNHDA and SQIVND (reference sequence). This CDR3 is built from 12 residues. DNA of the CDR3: TGTGCCAGCCGCGCCCGGACGGCTGAAGCTTTCTTT. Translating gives CASRARTAEAFF.

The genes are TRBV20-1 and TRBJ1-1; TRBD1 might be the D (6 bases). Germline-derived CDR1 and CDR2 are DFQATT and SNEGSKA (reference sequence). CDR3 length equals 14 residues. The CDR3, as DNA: TGCAGCGCTGATGGATCAGGGGTGAACACTGAAGCTTTCTTT. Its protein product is CSADGSGVNTEAFF.

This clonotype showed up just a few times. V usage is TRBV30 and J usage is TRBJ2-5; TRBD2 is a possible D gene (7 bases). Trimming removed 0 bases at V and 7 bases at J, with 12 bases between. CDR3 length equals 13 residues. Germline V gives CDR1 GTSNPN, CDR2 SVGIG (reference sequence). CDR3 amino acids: CAWSVLRGGTQYF. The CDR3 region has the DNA TGTGCCTGGAGTGTACTGAGGGGGGGGACCCAGTACTTC.

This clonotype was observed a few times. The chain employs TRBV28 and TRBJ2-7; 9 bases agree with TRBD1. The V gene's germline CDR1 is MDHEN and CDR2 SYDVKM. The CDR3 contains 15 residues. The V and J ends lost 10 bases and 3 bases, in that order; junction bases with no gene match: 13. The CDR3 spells CATADLGTGNYEQYF. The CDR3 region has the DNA TGTGCCACCGCTGATTTGGGGACAGGGAACTACGAGCAGTACTTC. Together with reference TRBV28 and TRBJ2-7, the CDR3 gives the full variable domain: DVKVTQSSRYLVKRTGEKVFLECVQDMDHENMFWYRQDPGLGLRLIYFSYDVKMKEKGDIPEGYSVSREKKERFSLILESASTNQTSMYLCATADLGTGNYEQYFGPGTRLTVT.

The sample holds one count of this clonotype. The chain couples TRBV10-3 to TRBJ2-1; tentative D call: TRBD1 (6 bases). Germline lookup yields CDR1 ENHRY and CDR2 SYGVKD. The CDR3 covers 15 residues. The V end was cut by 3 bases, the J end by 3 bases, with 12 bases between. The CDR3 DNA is TGTGCCATCAGTGAAGGACAGATTTTCTACAATGAGCAGTTCTTC. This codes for CAISEGQIFYNEQFF.

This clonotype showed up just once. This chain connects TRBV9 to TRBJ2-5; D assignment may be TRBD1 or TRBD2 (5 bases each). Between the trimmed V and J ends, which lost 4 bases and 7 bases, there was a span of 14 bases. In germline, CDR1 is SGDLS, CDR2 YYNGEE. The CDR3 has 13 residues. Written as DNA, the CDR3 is TGTGCCAGCAGCACCGGGACGTCCAGGACCCAGTACTTC. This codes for CASSTGTSRTQYF.

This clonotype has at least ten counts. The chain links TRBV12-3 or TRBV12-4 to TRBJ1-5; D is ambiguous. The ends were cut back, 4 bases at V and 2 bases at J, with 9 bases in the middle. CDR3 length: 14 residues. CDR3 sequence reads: CASSYSGGNQPQHF. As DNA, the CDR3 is TGTGCCAGCAGTTACTCTGGGGGCAATCAGCCCCAGCATTTT.

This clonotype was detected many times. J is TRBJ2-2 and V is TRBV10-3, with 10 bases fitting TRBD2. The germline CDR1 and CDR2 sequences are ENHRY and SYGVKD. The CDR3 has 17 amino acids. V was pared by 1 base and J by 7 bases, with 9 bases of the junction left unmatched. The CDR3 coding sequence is TGTGCCATCAGTGAGTTTTCTAGCGGGAGATCCCGCGGGGAGCTGTTTTTT. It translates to CAISEFSSGRSRGELFF.

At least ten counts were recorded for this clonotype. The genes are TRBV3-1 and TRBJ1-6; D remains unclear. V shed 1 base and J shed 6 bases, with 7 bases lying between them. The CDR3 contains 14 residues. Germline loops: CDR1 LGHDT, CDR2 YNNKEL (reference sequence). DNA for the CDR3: TGTGCCAGCAGCCAAGGGGGTGGTAATTCACCCCTCCACTTT. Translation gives CASSQGGGNSPLHF.

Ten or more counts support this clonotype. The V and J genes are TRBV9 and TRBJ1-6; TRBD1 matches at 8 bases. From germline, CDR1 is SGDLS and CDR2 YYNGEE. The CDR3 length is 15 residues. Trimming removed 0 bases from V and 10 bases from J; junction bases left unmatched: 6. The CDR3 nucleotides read TGTGCCAGCAGCGTAGAAGGACAGGGAAACTCACCCCTCCACTTT. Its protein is CASSVEGQGNSPLHF. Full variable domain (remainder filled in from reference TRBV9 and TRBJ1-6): DSGVTQTPKHLITATGQRVTLRCSPRSGDLSVYWYQQSLDQGLQFLIQYYNGEERAKGNILERFSAQQFPDLHSELNLSSLELGDSALYFCASSVEGQGNSPLHFGNGTRLTVT.

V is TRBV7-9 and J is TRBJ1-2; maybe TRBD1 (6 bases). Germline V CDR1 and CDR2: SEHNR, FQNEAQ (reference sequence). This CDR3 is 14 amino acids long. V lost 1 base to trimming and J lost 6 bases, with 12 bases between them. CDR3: CASSLGKGGHGYTF. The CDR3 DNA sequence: TGTGCCAGCAGCTTAGGGAAAGGGGGTCATGGCTACACCTTC.